Here is one TCR beta chain with its context. As yet, its antigen is unknown. Clones were read by immunoSEQ multiplex PCR, and TCRdb kept only the in-frame ones, dropping some. The sample includes 75,000 to 100,000 clones, around 96% of them seen just once. This record belongs to a study of cytomegalovirus exposure and HLA in healthy donors. Study-wide results and caveats: Overall, approximately 150 TCR beta chains were annotated as cytomegalovirus-associated. Reported results showed that the classifier diagnosed cytomegalovirus status with high specificity and sensitivity.

Separate from the approximately 670-subject first cohort was the approximately 130-subject validation cohort, to which the donors belonged. This CDR3 is built from 14 residues. J lost 3 bases, V lost 2 bases, and 6 bases had no gene match. Germline V gives CDR1 GTSNPN, CDR2 SVGIG (reference sequence). This receptor was taken from a man aged 18 to 30 in good health and CMV-seronegative. The sample comprised PBMCs. This chain connects TRBV30 to TRBJ1-1, with 7 bases identical to TRBD1. CDR3 amino acids: CAWSKTGLDTEAFF. The CDR3 DNA sequence: TGTGCCTGGAGTAAGACAGGGTTAGACACTGAAGCTTTCTTT.